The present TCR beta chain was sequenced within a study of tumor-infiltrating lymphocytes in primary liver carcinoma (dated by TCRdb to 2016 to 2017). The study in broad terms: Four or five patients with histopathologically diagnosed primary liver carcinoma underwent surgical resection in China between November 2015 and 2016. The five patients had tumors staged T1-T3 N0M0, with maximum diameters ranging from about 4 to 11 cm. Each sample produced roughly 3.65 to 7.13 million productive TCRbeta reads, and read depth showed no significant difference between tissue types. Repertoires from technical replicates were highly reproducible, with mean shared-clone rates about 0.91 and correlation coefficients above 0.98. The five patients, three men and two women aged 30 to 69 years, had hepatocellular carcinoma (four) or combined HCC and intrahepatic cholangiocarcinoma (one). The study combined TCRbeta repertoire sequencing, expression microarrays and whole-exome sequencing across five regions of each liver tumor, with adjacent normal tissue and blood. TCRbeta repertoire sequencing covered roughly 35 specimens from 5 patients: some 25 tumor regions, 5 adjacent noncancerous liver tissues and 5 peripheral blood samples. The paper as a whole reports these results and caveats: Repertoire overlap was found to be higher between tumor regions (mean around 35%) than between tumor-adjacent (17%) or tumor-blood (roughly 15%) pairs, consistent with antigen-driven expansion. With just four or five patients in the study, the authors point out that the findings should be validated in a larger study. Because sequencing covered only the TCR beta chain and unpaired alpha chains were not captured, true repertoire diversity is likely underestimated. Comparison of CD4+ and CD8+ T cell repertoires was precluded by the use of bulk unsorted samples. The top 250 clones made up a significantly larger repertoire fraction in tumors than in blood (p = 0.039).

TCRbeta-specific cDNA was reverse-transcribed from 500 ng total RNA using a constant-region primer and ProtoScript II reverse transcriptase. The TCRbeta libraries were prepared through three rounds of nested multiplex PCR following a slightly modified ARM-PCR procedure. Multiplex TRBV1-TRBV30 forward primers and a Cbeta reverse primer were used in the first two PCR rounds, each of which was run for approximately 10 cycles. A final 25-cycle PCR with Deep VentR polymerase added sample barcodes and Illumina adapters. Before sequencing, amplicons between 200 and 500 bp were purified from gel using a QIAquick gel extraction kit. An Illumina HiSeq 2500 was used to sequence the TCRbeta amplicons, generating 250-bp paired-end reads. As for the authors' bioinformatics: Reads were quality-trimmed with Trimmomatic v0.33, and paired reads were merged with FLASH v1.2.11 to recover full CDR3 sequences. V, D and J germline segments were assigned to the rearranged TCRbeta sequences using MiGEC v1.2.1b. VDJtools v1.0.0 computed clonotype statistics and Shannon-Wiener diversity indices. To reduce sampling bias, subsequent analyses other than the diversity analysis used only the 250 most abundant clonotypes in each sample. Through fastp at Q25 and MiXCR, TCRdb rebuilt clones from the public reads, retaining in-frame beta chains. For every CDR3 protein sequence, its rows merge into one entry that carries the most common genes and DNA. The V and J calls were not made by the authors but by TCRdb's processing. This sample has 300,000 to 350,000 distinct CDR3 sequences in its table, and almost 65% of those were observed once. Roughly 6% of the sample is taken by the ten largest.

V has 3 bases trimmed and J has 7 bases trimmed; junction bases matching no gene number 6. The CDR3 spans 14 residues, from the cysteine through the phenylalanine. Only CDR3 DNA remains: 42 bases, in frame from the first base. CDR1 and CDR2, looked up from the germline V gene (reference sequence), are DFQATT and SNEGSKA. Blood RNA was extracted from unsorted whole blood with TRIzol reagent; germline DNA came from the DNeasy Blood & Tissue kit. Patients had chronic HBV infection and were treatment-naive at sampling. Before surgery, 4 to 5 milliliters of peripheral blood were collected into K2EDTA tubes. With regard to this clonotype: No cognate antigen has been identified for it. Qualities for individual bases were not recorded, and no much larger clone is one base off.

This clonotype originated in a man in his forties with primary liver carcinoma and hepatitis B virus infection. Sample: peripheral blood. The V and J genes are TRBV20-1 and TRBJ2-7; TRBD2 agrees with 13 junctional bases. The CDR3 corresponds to CSARGTSGMGEQYF. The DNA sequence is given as TGCAGTGCTAGGGGGACTAGCGGGATGGGGGAGCAGTACTTC.